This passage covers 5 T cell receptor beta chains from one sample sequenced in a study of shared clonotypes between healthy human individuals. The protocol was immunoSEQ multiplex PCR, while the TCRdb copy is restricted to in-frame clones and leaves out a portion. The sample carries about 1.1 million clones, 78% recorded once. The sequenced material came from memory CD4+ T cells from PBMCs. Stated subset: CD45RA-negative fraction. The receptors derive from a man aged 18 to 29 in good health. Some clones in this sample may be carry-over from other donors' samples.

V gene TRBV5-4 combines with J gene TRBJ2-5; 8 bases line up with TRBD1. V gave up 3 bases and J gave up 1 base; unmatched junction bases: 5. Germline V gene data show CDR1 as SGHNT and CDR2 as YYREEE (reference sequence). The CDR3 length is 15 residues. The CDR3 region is CASSSRTGSQETQYF. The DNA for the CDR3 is TGTGCCAGCAGCTCCCGGACAGGGAGCCAAGAGACCCAGTACTTC. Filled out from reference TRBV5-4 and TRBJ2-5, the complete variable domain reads ETGVTQSPTHLIKTRGQQVTLRCSSQSGHNTVSWYQQALGQGPQFIFQYYREEENGRGNFPPRFSGLQFPNYSSELNVNALELDDSALYLCASSSRTGSQETQYFGPGTRLLVL.

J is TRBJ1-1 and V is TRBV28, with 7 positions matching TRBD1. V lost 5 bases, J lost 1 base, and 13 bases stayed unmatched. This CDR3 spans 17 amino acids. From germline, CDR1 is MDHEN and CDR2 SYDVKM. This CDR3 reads CASSTAETGWRNTEAFF. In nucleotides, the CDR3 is TGTGCCAGCAGTACCGCGGAGACAGGGTGGAGGAACACTGAAGCTTTCTTT. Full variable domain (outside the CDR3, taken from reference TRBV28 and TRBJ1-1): DVKVTQSSRYLVKRTGEKVFLECVQDMDHENMFWYRQDPGLGLRLIYFSYDVKMKEKGDIPEGYSVSREKKERFSLILESASTNQTSMYLCASSTAETGWRNTEAFFGQGTRLTVV.

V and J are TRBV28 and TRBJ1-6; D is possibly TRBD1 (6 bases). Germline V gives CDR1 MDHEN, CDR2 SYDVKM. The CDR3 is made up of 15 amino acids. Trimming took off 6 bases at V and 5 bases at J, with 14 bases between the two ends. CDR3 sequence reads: CASRGWDTNNSPLHF. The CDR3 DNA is TGTGCCAGCAGGGGGTGGGACACAAATAATTCACCCCTCCACTTT. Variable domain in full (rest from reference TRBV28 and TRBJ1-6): DVKVTQSSRYLVKRTGEKVFLECVQDMDHENMFWYRQDPGLGLRLIYFSYDVKMKEKGDIPEGYSVSREKKERFSLILESASTNQTSMYLCASRGWDTNNSPLHFGNGTRLTVT.

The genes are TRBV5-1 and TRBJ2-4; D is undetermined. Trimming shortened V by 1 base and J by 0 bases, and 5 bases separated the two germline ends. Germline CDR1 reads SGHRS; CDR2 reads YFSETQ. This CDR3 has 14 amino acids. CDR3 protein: CASSLTEAKNIQYF. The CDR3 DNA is TGCGCCAGCAGCTTGACGGAAGCCAAAAACATTCAGTACTTC.

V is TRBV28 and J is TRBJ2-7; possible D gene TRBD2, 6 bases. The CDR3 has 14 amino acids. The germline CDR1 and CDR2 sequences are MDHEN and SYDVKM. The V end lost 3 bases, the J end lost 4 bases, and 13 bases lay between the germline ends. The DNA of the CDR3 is TGTGCCAGCAGTTTGGAGGGTTCCTTTTACGAGCAGTACTTC. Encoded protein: CASSLEGSFYEQYF.